This record covers a single T cell receptor (beta chain). This sample was included in a study of control samples from healthy donors and cancer patients. This table comes from immunoSEQ multiplex PCR, and its TCRdb copy is limited to in-frame clones, with some not included. The sample carries roughly 20,000 clones, roughly 80% recorded once. V lost 5 bases, J lost 0 bases, and 22 bases lay in between. Per germline, CDR1 LNHDA and CDR2 SQIVND (reference sequence). This CDR3 has 18 amino acids. The chain has TRBV19 and TRBJ1-2, with D perhaps matching TRBD1 (5 bases). Sample: PBMCs. The receptor's source is a man aged 55 to 70 with head and neck cancer. The CDR3 is CASSPPRVGGNSNYGYTF. The CDR3 bases are TGTGCCAGTAGTCCTCCTAGGGTGGGGGGGAACTCTAACTATGGCTACACCTTC.